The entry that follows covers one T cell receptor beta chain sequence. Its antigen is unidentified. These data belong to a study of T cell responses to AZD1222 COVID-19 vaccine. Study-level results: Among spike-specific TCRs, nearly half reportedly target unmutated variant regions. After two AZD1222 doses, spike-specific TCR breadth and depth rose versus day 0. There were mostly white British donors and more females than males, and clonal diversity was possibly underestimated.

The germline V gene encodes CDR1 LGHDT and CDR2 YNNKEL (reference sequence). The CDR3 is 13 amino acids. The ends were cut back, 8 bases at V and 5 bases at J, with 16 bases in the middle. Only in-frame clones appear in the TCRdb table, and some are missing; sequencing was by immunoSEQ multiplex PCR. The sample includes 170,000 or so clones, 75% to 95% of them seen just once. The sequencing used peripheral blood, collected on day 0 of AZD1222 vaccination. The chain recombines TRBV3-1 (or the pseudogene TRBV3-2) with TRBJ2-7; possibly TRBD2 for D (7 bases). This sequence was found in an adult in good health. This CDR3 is CASGLRGADEQYF. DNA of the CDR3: TGTGCCAGCGGCCTTCGGGGGGCGGACGAGCAGTACTTC.